This T cell receptor (beta chain) is drawn from a study of blood T cell repertoires in COVID-19. Study background: The United States, Italy and Spain were the sources of the acute and convalescent COVID-19 samples. PBMCs, B-cell-depleted T cells, or T cells were the source of the cDNA or gDNA that made up the material.

This clone has just one count. The CDR3 sequence is 13 residues long. With V trimmed by 1 base and J by 6 bases, 2 bases remained unmatched. The germline V gene encodes CDR1 MNHEY and CDR2 SVGEGT. Methods used by the authors: Estimates of nucleated cell counts were drawn from the amplification of reference gene primers. Assay: immunoSEQ multiplex PCR; the TCRdb copy retains only in-frame clones and omits some. For V, J and clone size, that table is used; D and trimming come from the DNA. The data hold 260,000 or so clones, with around 90% observed a single time. The TCR originated in a man aged 18 to 29 with active or convalescent COVID-19. The source material was peripheral blood. V usage is TRBV6-2 or TRBV6-3 and J usage is TRBJ1-1, with 7 bases fitting TRBD1. The CDR3 nucleotides are TGTGCCAGCAGTTACTACAGGGGACCTGAAGCTTTCTTT. This encodes CASSYYRGPEAFF.